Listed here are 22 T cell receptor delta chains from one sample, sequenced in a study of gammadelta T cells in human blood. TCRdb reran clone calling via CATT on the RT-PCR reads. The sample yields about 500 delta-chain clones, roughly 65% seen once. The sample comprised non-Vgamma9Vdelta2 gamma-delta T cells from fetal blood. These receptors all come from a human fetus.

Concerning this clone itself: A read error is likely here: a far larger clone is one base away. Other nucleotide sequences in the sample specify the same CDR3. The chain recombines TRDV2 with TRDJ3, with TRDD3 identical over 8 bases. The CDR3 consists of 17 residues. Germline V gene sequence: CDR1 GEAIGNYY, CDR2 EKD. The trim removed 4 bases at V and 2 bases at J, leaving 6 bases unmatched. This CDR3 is CACDPTGGPWDTRQMFF. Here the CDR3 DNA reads TGTGCCTGTGATCCTACTGGGGGCCCCTGGGACACCCGACAGATGTTTTTC.

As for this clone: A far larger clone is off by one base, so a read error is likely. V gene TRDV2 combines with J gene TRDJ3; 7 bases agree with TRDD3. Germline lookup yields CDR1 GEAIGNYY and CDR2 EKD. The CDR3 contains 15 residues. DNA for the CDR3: TGTGCCTGTGACTGGGGGACCTGGGACCCCCGACAGATGTTTTTC. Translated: CACDWGTWDPRQMFF.

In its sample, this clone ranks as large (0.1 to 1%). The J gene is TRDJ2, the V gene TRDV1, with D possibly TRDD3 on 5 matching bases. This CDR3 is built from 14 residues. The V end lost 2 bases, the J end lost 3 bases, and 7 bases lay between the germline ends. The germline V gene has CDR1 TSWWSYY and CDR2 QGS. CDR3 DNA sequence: TGTGCTCTTGGGGAAAGGGGAATGACAGCACAACTCTTCTTT. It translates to CALGERGMTAQLFF.

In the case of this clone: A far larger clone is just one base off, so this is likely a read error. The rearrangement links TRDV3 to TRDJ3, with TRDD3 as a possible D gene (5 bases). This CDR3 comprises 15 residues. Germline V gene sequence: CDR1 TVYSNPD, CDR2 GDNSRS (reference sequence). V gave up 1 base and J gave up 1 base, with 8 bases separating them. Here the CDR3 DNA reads TGTGCCTTTACTTGGGGATCCTGGGACACCCGACAGATGTTTTTC. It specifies CAFTWGSWDTRQMFF.

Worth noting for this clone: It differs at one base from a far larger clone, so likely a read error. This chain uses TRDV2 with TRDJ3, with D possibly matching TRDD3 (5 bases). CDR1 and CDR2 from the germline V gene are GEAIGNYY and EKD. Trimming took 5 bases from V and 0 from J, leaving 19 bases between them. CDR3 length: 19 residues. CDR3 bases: TGTGCCTGTGTCAAAGTGGAAGATACCGGCTCCTGGGACACCCGACAGATGTTTTTC. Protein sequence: CACVKVEDTGSWDTRQMFF.

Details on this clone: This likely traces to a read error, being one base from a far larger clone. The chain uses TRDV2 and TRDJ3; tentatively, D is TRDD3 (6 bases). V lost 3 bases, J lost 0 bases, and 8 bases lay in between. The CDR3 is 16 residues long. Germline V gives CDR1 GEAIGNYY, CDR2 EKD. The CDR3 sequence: CACDRGSSWDTRQMFF. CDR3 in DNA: TGTGCCTGTGACCGGGGGAGCTCCTGGGACACCCGACAGATGTTTTTC.

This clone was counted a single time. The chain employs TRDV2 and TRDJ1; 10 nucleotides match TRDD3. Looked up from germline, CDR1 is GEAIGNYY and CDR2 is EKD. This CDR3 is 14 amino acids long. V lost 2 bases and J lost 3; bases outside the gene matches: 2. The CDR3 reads CACDSTGGSDKLIF. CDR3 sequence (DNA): TGTGCCTGTGACAGTACTGGGGGATCCGATAAACTCATCTTT.

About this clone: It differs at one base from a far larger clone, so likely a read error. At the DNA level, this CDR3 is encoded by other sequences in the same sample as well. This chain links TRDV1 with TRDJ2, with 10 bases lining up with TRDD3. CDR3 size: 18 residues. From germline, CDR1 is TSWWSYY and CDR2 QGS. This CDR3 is CALGKGWGIPILTAQLFF. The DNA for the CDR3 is TGTGCTCTTGGGAAAGGTTGGGGGATACCCATTTTGACGGCACAACTCTTCTTT.

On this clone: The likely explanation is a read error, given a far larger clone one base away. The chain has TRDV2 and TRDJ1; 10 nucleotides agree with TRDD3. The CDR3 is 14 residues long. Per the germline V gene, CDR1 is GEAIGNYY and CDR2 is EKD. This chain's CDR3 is CACDTGGYTEKLIF. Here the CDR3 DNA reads TGTGCCTGTGACACTGGGGGATACACCGAAAAACTCATCTTT.

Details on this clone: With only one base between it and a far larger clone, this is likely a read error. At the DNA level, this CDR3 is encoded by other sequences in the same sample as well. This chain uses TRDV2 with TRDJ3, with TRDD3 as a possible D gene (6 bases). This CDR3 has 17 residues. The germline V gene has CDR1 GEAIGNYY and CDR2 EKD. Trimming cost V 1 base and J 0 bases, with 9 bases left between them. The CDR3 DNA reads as TGTGCCTGTGACACTGGGGGGTACTCCTGGGACACCCGACAGATGTTTTTC. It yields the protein CACDTGGYSWDTRQMFF.

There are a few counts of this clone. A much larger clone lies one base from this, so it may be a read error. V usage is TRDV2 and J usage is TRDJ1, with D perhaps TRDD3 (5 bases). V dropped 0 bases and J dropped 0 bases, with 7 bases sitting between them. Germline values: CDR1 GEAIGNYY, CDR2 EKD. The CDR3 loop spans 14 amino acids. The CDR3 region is CACDTRGYTDKLIF. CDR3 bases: TGTGCCTGTGACACCAGGGGGTACACCGATAAACTCATCTTT.

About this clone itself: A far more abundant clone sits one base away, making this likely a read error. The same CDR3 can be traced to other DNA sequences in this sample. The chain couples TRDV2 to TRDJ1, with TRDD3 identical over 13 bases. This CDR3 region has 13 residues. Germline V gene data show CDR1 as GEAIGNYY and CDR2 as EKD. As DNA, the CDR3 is TGTGCTTGTGACTGGGGGATACGGGATAAACTCATCTTT. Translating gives CACDWGIRDKLIF.

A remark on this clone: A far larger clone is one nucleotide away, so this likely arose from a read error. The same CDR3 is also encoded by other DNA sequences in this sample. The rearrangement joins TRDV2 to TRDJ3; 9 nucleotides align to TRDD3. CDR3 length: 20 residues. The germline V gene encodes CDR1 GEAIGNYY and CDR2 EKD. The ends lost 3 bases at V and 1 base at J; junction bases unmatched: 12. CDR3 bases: TGTGCCTGTGACTCTGATGTACTGGGGGACCCTTCCTGGGACACCCGACAGATGTTTTTC. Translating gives CACDSDVLGDPSWDTRQMFF.

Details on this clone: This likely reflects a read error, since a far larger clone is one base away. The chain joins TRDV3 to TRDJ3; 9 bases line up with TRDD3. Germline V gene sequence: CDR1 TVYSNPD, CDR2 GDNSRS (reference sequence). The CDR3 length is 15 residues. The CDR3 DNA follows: TGTGCCTTTACTGGGGGATCCTGGGACACCCGACAGATTTTTTTC. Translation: CAFTGGSWDTRQIFF.

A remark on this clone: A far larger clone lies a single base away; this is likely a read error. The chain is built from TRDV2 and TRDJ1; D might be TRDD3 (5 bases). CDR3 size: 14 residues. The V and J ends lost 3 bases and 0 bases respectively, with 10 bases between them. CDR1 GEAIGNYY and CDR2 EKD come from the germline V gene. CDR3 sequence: CACDAGGYTDKLIF. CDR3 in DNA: TGTGCCTGTGACGCCGGGGGGTACACCGATAAACTCATCTTT.

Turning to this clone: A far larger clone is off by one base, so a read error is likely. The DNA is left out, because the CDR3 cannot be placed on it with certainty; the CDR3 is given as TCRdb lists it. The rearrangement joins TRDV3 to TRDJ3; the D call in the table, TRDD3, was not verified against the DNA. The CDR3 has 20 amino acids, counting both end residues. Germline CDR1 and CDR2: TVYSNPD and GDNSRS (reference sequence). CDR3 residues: CACPYSCTGGSAWDTRQMFF.

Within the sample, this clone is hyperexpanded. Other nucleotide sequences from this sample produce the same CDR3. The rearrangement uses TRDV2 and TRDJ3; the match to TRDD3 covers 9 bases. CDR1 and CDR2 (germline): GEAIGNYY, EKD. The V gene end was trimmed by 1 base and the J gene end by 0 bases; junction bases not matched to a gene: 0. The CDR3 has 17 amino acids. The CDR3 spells CACDTGGYSWDTRQMFF. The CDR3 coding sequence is TGTGCCTGTGACACTGGGGGATACTCCTGGGACACCCGACAGATGTTTTTC.

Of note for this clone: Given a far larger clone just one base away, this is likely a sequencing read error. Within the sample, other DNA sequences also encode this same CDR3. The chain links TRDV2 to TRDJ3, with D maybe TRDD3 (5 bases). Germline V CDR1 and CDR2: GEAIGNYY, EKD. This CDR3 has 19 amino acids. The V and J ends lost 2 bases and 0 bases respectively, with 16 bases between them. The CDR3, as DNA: TGTGCCTGTGACAAAGTGGAAGATACTGGCTCCTGGGACACCCGACAGATGTTTTTC. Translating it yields CACDKVEDTGSWDTRQMFF.

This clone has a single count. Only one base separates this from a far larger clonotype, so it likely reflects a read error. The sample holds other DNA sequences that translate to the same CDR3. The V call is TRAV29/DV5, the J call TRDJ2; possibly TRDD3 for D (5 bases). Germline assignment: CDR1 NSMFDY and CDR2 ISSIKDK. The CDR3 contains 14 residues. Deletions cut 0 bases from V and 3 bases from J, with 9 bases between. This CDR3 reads CAASGLGVTAQLFF. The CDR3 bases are TGTGCAGCAAGCGGTCTGGGTGTGACAGCACAACTCTTCTTT.

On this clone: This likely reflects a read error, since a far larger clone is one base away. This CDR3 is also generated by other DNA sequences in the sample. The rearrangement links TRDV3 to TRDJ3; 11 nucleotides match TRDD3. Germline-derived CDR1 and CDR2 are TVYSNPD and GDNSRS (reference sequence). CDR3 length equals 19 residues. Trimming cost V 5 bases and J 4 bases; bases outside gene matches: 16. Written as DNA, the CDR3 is TGTGCCATTCGGTACTGGGGGATAACGGTCCCTTGGGACACCCGACAGATGTTTTTC. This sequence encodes CAIRYWGITVPWDTRQMFF.

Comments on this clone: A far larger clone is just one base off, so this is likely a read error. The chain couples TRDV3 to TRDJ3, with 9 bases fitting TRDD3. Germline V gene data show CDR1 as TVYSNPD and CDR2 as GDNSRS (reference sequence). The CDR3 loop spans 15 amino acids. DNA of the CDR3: TGTGCCTTTACTGGGGGATCCTGGGACACCCAACAGATGTTTTTC. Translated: CAFTGGSWDTQQMFF.

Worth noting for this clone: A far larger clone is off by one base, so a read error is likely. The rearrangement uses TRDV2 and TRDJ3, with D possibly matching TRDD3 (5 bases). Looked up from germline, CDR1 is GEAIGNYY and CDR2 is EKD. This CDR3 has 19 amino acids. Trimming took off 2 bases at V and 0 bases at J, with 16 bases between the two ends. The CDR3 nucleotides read TGTGCCTGTGACAAAGCGGAAGATACCGGCTCCTGGGACACCCGACAGATGTTTTTC. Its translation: CACDKAEDTGSWDTRQMFF.